The 9 T cell receptor beta chains given below trace back to one sample, sequenced in a study of human T cells and chemical hapten exposure. RNA extraction used unfractionated whole blood as the source of total RNA. From the 5' RACE reads, TCRdb called clonotypes with MiXCR, one entry per CDR3 protein. Here the sample spans tens of thousands of distinct CDR3 sequences, approximately 8% being singletons. The receptors stem from a male donor in good health.

This clonotype was seen at least ten times. V gene TRBV18 combines with J gene TRBJ2-7, with a possible D match to TRBD1 (5 bases). Germline V gives CDR1 KGHSH, CDR2 LQKENI. This CDR3 contains 13 residues. V lost 5 bases to trimming and J lost 3 bases, with 11 bases between them. CDR3 residues: CASSAQENYEQYF. The CDR3 nucleotides read TGTGCCAGCTCAGCACAGGAAAACTACGAGCAGTACTTC.

Points on this clonotype: One end of the junction fails to match germline, which may point to a read error. This chain uses TRBV24-1 with TRBJ1-2, with D perhaps matching TRBD1 (6 bases). This CDR3 is built from 14 residues. Germline lookup yields CDR1 KGHDR and CDR2 SFDVKD. The CDR3 bases are TGTGCCACCAGTGATGCAACAGGGAACTATGGCGACACCTTC. Residues: CATSDATGNYGDTF.

This clonotype was seen ten or more times. The gene calls are TRBV5-6 and TRBJ2-7; D possibly corresponds to TRBD2 (5 bases). The length of the CDR3 is 13 residues. V lost 5 bases, J lost 4 bases, and 13 bases lay in between. Germline loops: CDR1 SGHDT, CDR2 YYEEEE. The CDR3, as DNA: TGTGCCAGCAGGTTACCCGGGATGTACGAGCAGTACTTC. It specifies CASRLPGMYEQYF.

In this sample, this clonotype turned up many times. The rearrangement links TRBV4-1 to TRBJ2-7; tentative D call: TRBD1 (5 bases). V lost 0 bases and J 3 bases, leaving 12 bases between the germline ends. The CDR3 length is 15 residues. Germline V gives CDR1 MGHRA, CDR2 YSYEKL. The chain's CDR3 is CASSQDYGAYYEQYF. CDR3 coding DNA: TGCGCCAGCAGCCAAGATTATGGGGCGTACTACGAGCAGTACTTC.

This CDR3 reads CASSANEPYEQYF. CDR3 coding DNA: TGTGCCAGCAGCGCTAACGAGCCCTACGAGCAGTACTTC. The chain joins TRBV9 to TRBJ2-7; D is unclear. Trimming removed 3 bases from V and 2 bases from J, with 9 bases in between. The germline gives CDR1 SGDLS, CDR2 YYNGEE. The CDR3 spans 13 residues. Together with reference TRBV9 and TRBJ2-7, the CDR3 gives the full variable domain: DSGVTQTPKHLITATGQRVTLRCSPRSGDLSVYWYQQSLDQGLQFLIQYYNGEERAKGNILERFSAQQFPDLHSELNLSSLELGDSALYFCASSANEPYEQYFGPGTRLTVT.

The rearrangement links TRBV6-5 to TRBJ1-5; D remains ambiguous. CDR3 length: 13 residues. V lost 0 bases and J 1 base, leaving 1 base between the germline ends. Germline values: CDR1 MNHEY, CDR2 SVGAGI. In nucleotides, the CDR3 is TGTGCCAGCAGTTACTCAAGCAATCAGCCCCAGCATTTT. This gives the protein CASSYSSNQPQHF.

The chain is built from TRBV10-1 and TRBJ1-1, with D perhaps TRBD1 (5 bases). The V end was cut by 0 bases, the J end by 10 bases, with 15 bases between. Germline V CDR1 and CDR2: WNHNN, SYGVQD (reference sequence). The CDR3 consists of 14 residues. The CDR3 DNA reads TGCGCCAGCAGTGAGTCGACCGGGGCCCTGGGAGCTTTCTTT. Translation: CASSESTGALGAFF.

There are many counts of this clonotype. The chain uses TRBV12-3 or TRBV12-4 and TRBJ1-1; TRBD1 might be the D (5 bases). The CDR3 totals 15 residues. V lost 3 bases and J lost 1, with 12 bases in between. In DNA, the CDR3 is TGTGCCAGCAGTTTCGCGCAGGGCCCGAACACTGAAGCTTTCTTT. The encoded protein is CASSFAQGPNTEAFF.

In its sample, this clonotype was seen many times. The genes are TRBV6-2 or TRBV6-3 and TRBJ2-1, with D possibly TRBD2 on 6 matching bases. Between the trimmed V and J ends, which lost 5 bases and 0 bases, there was a span of 8 bases. CDR1 and CDR2 from the germline V gene are MNHEY and SVGEGT. CDR3 length: 14 residues. The CDR3 is CASSGGGSYNEQFF. The CDR3 DNA follows: TGTGCCAGCAGTGGGGGAGGCTCCTACAATGAGCAGTTCTTC.